These T cell receptor beta chains were read from a single sample in a study of T cells in localized non-small cell lung cancer. Clones were read by immunoSEQ multiplex PCR, and TCRdb kept only the in-frame ones, dropping some. This sample has 23,000 or so clones, with roughly nine tenths found just once. The specimen comprised peripheral blood, sampled before any cancer treatment. These receptors were obtained from a male donor aged 60 or over with stage I squamous cell lung carcinoma. The CDR3 runs from the conserved cysteine through the conserved F or W. The D gene is left open where the match is weak. Size is omitted from some rows. Given values are once, few, many or a class for expanded clones.

clone size: NA
J gene: TRBJ2-5
V gene: TRBV11-2
D gene: TRBD2
CDR3 protein: CASSLVWPGLAWETQYF
CDR3 DNA: TGTGCCAGCAGCTTAGTTTGGCCGGGACTAGCATGGGAGACCCAGTACTTC

clone size: NA
J gene: TRBJ2-3
V gene: TRBV15
D gene: NA
CDR3 protein: CATSGPLVAESTDTQYF
CDR3 DNA: TGTGCCACCAGCGGGCCGTTGGTAGCGGAAAGCACAGATACGCAGTATTTT

clone size: NA
J gene: TRBJ1-4
V gene: TRBV5-1
D gene: TRBD1
CDR3 protein: CASSSLQGSNEKLFF
CDR3 DNA: TGCGCCAGCAGCTCACTACAGGGGTCTAATGAAAAACTGTTTTTT

clone size: NA
J gene: TRBJ1-5
V gene: TRBV6-5
D gene: NA
CDR3 protein: CASSLQVSNQPQHF
CDR3 DNA: TGTGCCAGCAGTTTACAGGTTAGCAATCAGCCCCAGCATTTT

clone size: few
J gene: TRBJ2-7
V gene: TRBV5-1
D gene: TRBD1
CDR3 protein: CASSPTQGLYEQYF
CDR3 DNA: TGCGCCAGCAGCCCTACACAGGGGTTGTACGAGCAGTACTTC

clone size: NA
J gene: TRBJ1-3
V gene: TRBV19
D gene: NA
CDR3 protein: CASSIDATHTGNTIYF
CDR3 DNA: TGTGCCAGTAGTATAGATGCCACCCACACGGGAAACACCATATATTTT

clone size: NA
J gene: TRBJ2-1
V gene: TRBV7-8
D gene: NA
CDR3 protein: CASSPDGTPYNEQFF
CDR3 DNA: TGTGCCAGCAGCCCCGACGGAACCCCCTACAATGAGCAGTTCTTC

clone size: NA
J gene: TRBJ2-7
V gene: TRBV18
D gene: NA
CDR3 protein: CASSPDQGGEQYF
CDR3 DNA: TGTGCCAGCTCCCCAGACCAGGGGGGCGAGCAGTACTTC

clone size: NA
J gene: TRBJ2-7
V gene: TRBV11-3
D gene: NA
CDR3 protein: CASSLGELPTYEQYF
CDR3 DNA: TGTGCCAGCAGCTTAGGAGAGCTGCCGACCTACGAGCAGTACTTC

clone size: NA
J gene: TRBJ2-7
V gene: TRBV29-1
D gene: TRBD2
CDR3 protein: CSVVPAGASYEQYF
CDR3 DNA: TGCAGCGTTGTGCCAGCGGGGGCCTCCTACGAGCAGTACTTC

clone size: NA
J gene: TRBJ2-1
V gene: TRBV11-3
D gene: TRBD2
CDR3 protein: CASSFSGRGYNEQFF
CDR3 DNA: TGTGCCAGCAGCTTTAGCGGGAGGGGCTACAATGAGCAGTTCTTC

clone size: NA
J gene: TRBJ1-6
V gene: TRBV7-6
D gene: NA
CDR3 protein: CASSSDRLNSPLHF
CDR3 DNA: TGTGCCAGCAGCTCGGACAGACTAAATTCACCCCTCCACTTT

clone size: NA
J gene: TRBJ2-3
V gene: TRBV5-1
D gene: TRBD2
CDR3 protein: CASSSSGGADTQYF
CDR3 DNA: TGCGCCAGCAGCTCTAGCGGGGGTGCGGATACGCAGTATTTT

clone size: NA
J gene: TRBJ1-2
V gene: TRBV7-3
D gene: NA
CDR3 protein: CASSLVGRGTDLTNYGYTF
CDR3 DNA: NA

clone size: NA
J gene: TRBJ2-2
V gene: TRBV5-1
D gene: TRBD2
CDR3 protein: CASSPGTRANTGELFF
CDR3 DNA: TGCGCCAGCAGCCCCGGGACTAGGGCGAACACCGGGGAGCTGTTTTTT

clone size: NA
J gene: TRBJ2-7
V gene: TRBV30
D gene: NA
CDR3 protein: CAWTGIGEQYF
CDR3 DNA: TGTGCCTGGACGGGAATAGGCGAGCAGTACTTC

clone size: NA
J gene: TRBJ1-5
V gene: TRBV30
D gene: NA
CDR3 protein: CAWSEQGNQPQHF
CDR3 DNA: TGTGCCTGGAGTGAGCAGGGCAATCAGCCCCAGCATTTT

clone size: few
J gene: TRBJ1-5
V gene: TRBV7-9
D gene: NA
CDR3 protein: CASSSQGGSQPQHF
CDR3 DNA: TGTGCCAGCAGCTCCCAGGGCGGGAGTCAGCCCCAGCATTTT

clone size: NA
J gene: TRBJ2-1
V gene: TRBV7-2
D gene: TRBD2
CDR3 protein: CASSLFSGGGRGNEQFF
CDR3 DNA: TGTGCCAGCAGCTTATTTTCCGGGGGCGGGAGGGGCAATGAGCAGTTCTTC

clone size: NA
J gene: TRBJ1-1
V gene: TRBV19
D gene: NA
CDR3 protein: CASIGHQYLSTEAFF
CDR3 DNA: TGTGCCAGTATAGGACACCAATATCTGTCCACTGAAGCTTTCTTT

clone size: NA
J gene: TRBJ2-5
V gene: TRBV7-8
D gene: NA
CDR3 protein: CASSLVSGKETQYF
CDR3 DNA: TGTGCCAGCAGCTTAGTAAGCGGTAAAGAGACCCAGTACTTC

clone size: NA
J gene: TRBJ1-5
V gene: TRBV7-2
D gene: NA
CDR3 protein: CASSLGGPGRQPQHF
CDR3 DNA: TGTGCCAGCAGCTTAGGGGGGCCAGGGCGTCAGCCCCAGCATTTT

clone size: NA
J gene: TRBJ2-1
V gene: TRBV7-6
D gene: NA
CDR3 protein: CASSPISATNEQFF
CDR3 DNA: TGTGCCAGCAGCCCCATCTCGGCTACCAATGAGCAGTTCTTC

clone size: NA
J gene: TRBJ2-2
V gene: TRBV5-1
D gene: NA
CDR3 protein: CASSLNRAGTGELFF
CDR3 DNA: TGCGCCAGCAGCTTGAACAGGGCGGGCACCGGGGAGCTGTTTTTT

clone size: NA
J gene: TRBJ1-1
V gene: TRBV6-6
D gene: TRBD1
CDR3 protein: CASSYAGTGGSEAFF
CDR3 DNA: TGTGCCAGCAGTTACGCCGGGACAGGGGGATCTGAAGCTTTCTTT

clone size: NA
J gene: TRBJ2-1
V gene: TRBV5-1
D gene: NA
CDR3 protein: CASSGERGISYNEQFF
CDR3 DNA: TGCGCCAGCAGCGGTGAGAGGGGTATTTCCTACAATGAGCAGTTCTTC

clone size: NA
J gene: TRBJ1-5
V gene: TRBV19
D gene: NA
CDR3 protein: CASSIGLFDSLYYYSNQPQHF
CDR3 DNA: TGTGCCAGTAGTATAGGCCTTTTTGACAGCCTTTACTATTATAGCAATCAGCCCCAGCATTTT

clone size: NA
J gene: TRBJ2-5
V gene: TRBV5-6
D gene: TRBD2
CDR3 protein: CASSEGLAGNQETQYF
CDR3 DNA: TGTGCCAGCAGCGAGGGACTAGCGGGGAACCAAGAGACCCAGTACTTC

clone size: NA
J gene: TRBJ1-1
V gene: TRBV18
D gene: NA
CDR3 protein: CASSPPGRQNTEAFF
CDR3 DNA: TGTGCCAGCTCACCTCCGGGACGGCAGAACACTGAAGCTTTCTTT

clone size: NA
J gene: TRBJ1-1
V gene: TRBV19
D gene: NA
CDR3 protein: CASSIYGVRGNTEAFF
CDR3 DNA: TGTGCCAGTAGTATTTACGGTGTCAGGGGCAACACTGAAGCTTTCTTT

clone size: NA
J gene: TRBJ1-3
V gene: TRBV29-1
D gene: NA
CDR3 protein: CSVEEGNTIYF
CDR3 DNA: TGCAGCGTTGAAGAGGGAAACACCATATATTTT

clone size: NA
J gene: TRBJ2-2
V gene: TRBV27
D gene: TRBD2
CDR3 protein: CASGFSGMNTGELFF
CDR3 DNA: TGTGCCAGCGGGTTTAGCGGGATGAACACCGGGGAGCTGTTTTTT

clone size: NA
J gene: TRBJ2-1
V gene: TRBV18
D gene: TRBD1
CDR3 protein: CASSFRDSNNEQFF
CDR3 DNA: TGTGCCAGCTCATTCCGGGACAGCAACAATGAGCAGTTCTTC

clone size: NA
J gene: TRBJ1-3
V gene: TRBV29-1
D gene: TRBD1
CDR3 protein: CSVGWTGSGNTIYF
CDR3 DNA: TGCAGCGTTGGATGGACAGGCTCTGGAAACACCATATATTTT

clone size: NA
J gene: TRBJ1-5
V gene: TRBV30
D gene: NA
CDR3 protein: CAWAPGISNQPQHF
CDR3 DNA: TGTGCCTGGGCGCCGGGGATTAGCAATCAGCCCCAGCATTTT

clone size: NA
J gene: TRBJ2-4
V gene: TRBV2
D gene: NA
CDR3 protein: CASTEGTTLAKNIQYF
CDR3 DNA: TGTGCCAGCACCGAAGGTACAACCCTAGCCAAAAACATTCAGTACTTC

clone size: few
J gene: TRBJ2-2
V gene: TRBV7-2
D gene: NA
CDR3 protein: CASSFSEVAGLNTGELFF
CDR3 DNA: TGTGCCAGCAGCTTCTCGGAAGTAGCTGGGTTGAACACCGGGGAGCTGTTTTTT

clone size: NA
J gene: TRBJ2-5
V gene: TRBV9
D gene: TRBD2
CDR3 protein: CASTQGVAGGRYETQYF
CDR3 DNA: TGTGCCAGCACCCAGGGGGTAGCGGGGGGCCGGTATGAGACCCAGTACTTC

clone size: NA
J gene: TRBJ2-5
V gene: TRBV30
D gene: NA
CDR3 protein: CAWSVGSAETQYF
CDR3 DNA: TGTGCCTGGAGTGTAGGTAGCGCGGAGACCCAGTACTTC

clone size: NA
J gene: TRBJ2-7
V gene: TRBV4-3
D gene: TRBD2
CDR3 protein: CASSQESREVDEQYF
CDR3 DNA: TGCGCCAGCAGCCAAGAATCACGGGAGGTCGACGAGCAGTACTTC

clone size: NA
J gene: TRBJ1-5
V gene: TRBV6-1
D gene: NA
CDR3 protein: CASSEVAGQPQHF
CDR3 DNA: TGTGCCAGCAGTGAAGTAGCGGGTCAGCCCCAGCATTTT

clone size: once
J gene: TRBJ2-1
V gene: TRBV7-9
D gene: NA
CDR3 protein: CASSSSGLDEQFF
CDR3 DNA: TGTGCCAGCAGCTCAAGCGGTTTAGATGAGCAGTTCTTC

clone size: NA
J gene: TRBJ1-2
V gene: TRBV7-9
D gene: NA
CDR3 protein: CASSLGERNLYGYTF
CDR3 DNA: TGTGCCAGCAGCTTAGGGGAGCGGAACCTCTATGGCTACACCTTC

clone size: NA
J gene: TRBJ2-5
V gene: TRBV6-1
D gene: NA
CDR3 protein: CASTQGGIYQETQYF
CDR3 DNA: TGTGCCAGCACCCAAGGAGGGATTTACCAAGAGACCCAGTACTTC

clone size: NA
J gene: TRBJ1-1
V gene: TRBV2
D gene: NA
CDR3 protein: CASSDQAEAFF
CDR3 DNA: TGTGCCAGCAGTGACCAGGCTGAAGCTTTCTTT

clone size: NA
J gene: TRBJ2-7
V gene: TRBV25-1
D gene: TRBD1
CDR3 protein: CASSEWGTGGDEQYF
CDR3 DNA: TGTGCCAGCAGTGAATGGGGGACAGGGGGCGACGAGCAGTACTTC

clone size: few
J gene: TRBJ1-5
V gene: TRBV19
D gene: TRBD1
CDR3 protein: CASRSVGTGDSQPQHF
CDR3 DNA: TGTGCCAGTAGAAGTGTAGGGACAGGGGATAGTCAGCCCCAGCATTTT

clone size: NA
J gene: TRBJ2-1
V gene: TRBV19
D gene: TRBD1
CDR3 protein: CASSTGTGLYNEQFF
CDR3 DNA: TGTGCCAGTAGCACCGGGACAGGGCTCTACAATGAGCAGTTCTTC

clone size: NA
J gene: TRBJ2-6
V gene: TRBV30
D gene: NA
CDR3 protein: CAWSVGASGANVLTF
CDR3 DNA: TGTGCCTGGAGTGTGGGGGCTTCTGGGGCCAACGTCCTGACTTTC

clone size: NA
J gene: TRBJ2-7
V gene: TRBV11-2
D gene: NA
CDR3 protein: CASSIPTGTYVKQYF
CDR3 DNA: TGTGCCAGCAGCATCCCAACAGGGACCTACGTGAAGCAGTACTTC

clone size: NA
J gene: TRBJ1-1
V gene: TRBV29-1
D gene: NA
CDR3 protein: CSVESWGDTEAFF
CDR3 DNA: TGCAGCGTTGAATCCTGGGGCGACACTGAAGCTTTCTTT